This TCR beta chain was found in a study of cytomegalovirus exposure and HLA in healthy donors. Regarding the study as a whole: Prediction of most subjects' HLA-A and HLA-B alleles by TCR beta sequences was reportedly accurate. Among the CMV-associated chains, three were confirmed in vitro as specific for CMV antigens. DRB1 showed the most TCR associations and HLA-C the fewest in a later analysis, as rates varied by HLA locus. In a later analysis, roughly 17,000 TCR beta sequences were associated with HLA alleles at 0.05 false discovery rate.

The primer mix had 60 Vbeta and 13 Jbeta primers. TCRdb keeps only in-frame clones here, not all; method: immunoSEQ multiplex PCR. The sample includes under 150,000 clones, roughly three quarters of them seen just once. Regarding this clone: Its target is not known.

The specimen sequenced was PBMCs. The receptor's source is a woman aged 18 to 35 in good health and CMV-seronegative.

The CDR3 bases are TGTGCCAGCAGCCCAGTGGGTAGCGGGGGCTCCTACGAGCAGTACTTC. It is translated as CASSPVGSGGSYEQYF. The V gene is TRBV7-9, the J gene TRBJ2-7; 9 nucleotides agree with TRBD2. The ends lost 5 bases at V and 0 bases at J; junction bases unmatched: 8. The CDR3 has 16 amino acids. Germline-derived CDR1 and CDR2 are SEHNR and FQNEAQ (reference sequence).